This T cell receptor beta chain comes out of a study of neoadjuvant anti-PD-1 for oral cavity cancer. Study overall: Patients without progression received a fourth nivolumab dose around day 43, then surgical resection on days 50-56.

To note about this clone: Its antigen remains unidentified.

Clones were sequenced by immunoSEQ multiplex PCR, and TCRdb holds only the in-frame ones, with some missing. This table has more than 13,000 clones, about 70% appearing once. Points from the study as a whole: Higher pretreatment Treg/Th17 ratios tracked higher pretreatment blood clonality.

The ends were cut back, 5 bases at V and 0 bases at J, with 14 bases in the middle. CDR3 size: 15 residues. Germline values: CDR1 SGHVS, CDR2 FQNEAQ. The time point here: after neoadjuvant nivolumab, at surgical resection. No culture or expansion preceded analysis of these blood cells. The sequence was collected from a person aged 35 to 85 with oral cavity squamous cell carcinoma. The chain is built from TRBV7-8 and TRBJ2-7; weak D call: TRBD1 (7 bases). The source was PBMCs, collected after nivolumab (anti-PD-1) treatment. The CDR3 spells CASSGGGTVSYEQYF. CDR3 nucleotides: TGTGCCAGCAGCGGTGGGGGGACAGTCTCCTACGAGCAGTACTTC.